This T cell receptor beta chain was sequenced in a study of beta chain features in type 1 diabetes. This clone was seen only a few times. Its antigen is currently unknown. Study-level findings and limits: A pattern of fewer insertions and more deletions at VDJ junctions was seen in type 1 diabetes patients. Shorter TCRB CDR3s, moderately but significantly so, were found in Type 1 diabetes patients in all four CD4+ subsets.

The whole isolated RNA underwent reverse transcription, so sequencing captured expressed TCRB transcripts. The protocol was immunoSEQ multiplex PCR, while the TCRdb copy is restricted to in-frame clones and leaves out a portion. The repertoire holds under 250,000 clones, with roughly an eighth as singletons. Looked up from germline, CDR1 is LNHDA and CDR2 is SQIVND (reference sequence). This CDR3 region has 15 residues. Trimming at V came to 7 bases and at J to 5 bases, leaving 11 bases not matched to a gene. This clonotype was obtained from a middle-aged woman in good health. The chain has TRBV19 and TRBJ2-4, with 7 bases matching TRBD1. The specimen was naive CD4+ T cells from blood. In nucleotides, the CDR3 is TGTGCCAGTAATAGACAGGGCCAAATGGAAAACATTCAGTACTTC. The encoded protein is CASNRQGQMENIQYF. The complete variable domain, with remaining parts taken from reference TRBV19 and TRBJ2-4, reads DGGITQSPKYLFRKEGQNVTLSCEQNLNHDAMYWYRQDPGQGLRLIYYSQIVNDFQKGDIAEGYSVSREKKESFPLTVTSAQKNPTAFYLCASNRQGQMENIQYFGAGTRLSVL.